Included here is one T cell receptor (beta chain) sequence, with context. No antigen is known for it. Assay used: immunoSEQ multiplex PCR; TCRdb lists only in-frame clones, some missing. The sample has approximately 91,000 clones, around nine tenths seen once. Germline V gene data show CDR1 as SGHDT and CDR2 as YYEEEE. V gave up 5 bases and J gave up 7 bases; unmatched junction bases: 11. The CDR3 extends over 15 amino acids. These data originate in a study of T cell responses to AZD1222 COVID-19 vaccine. Study outcomes and limitations: The donors showed a predominance of white British ancestry and of females, with possible underestimation of clonal diversity.

The source material was peripheral blood, sampled on day 0 of AZD1222 vaccination. The chain joins TRBV5-6 to TRBJ2-1; TRBD2 aligns across 8 bases. This receptor was identified in an adult in good health. In nucleotides, the CDR3 is TGTGCCAGCAGTCCTACTAGCGGCCATCGGAATGAGCAGTTCTTC. Encoded protein: CASSPTSGHRNEQFF.